Listed below are T cell receptor beta chains from one sample, sequenced in a study of blood T cell repertoires in COVID-19. Method: immunoSEQ multiplex PCR; TCRdb's copy keeps in-frame clones and lacks some. This table has over 450,000 clones, 80% to 90% appearing once. The source material was peripheral blood. Receptors originate from a man aged 18 to 29 with COVID-19, enrolled during active disease. Each CDR3 is given with its conserved first and last residue. D genes are given only for firm matches. A clone size is listed for some rows: how often the clone was seen (once, few, many), or a class if it is expanded.

abundance: NA; j_gene: TRBJ2-7; v_gene: TRBV6-2/TRBV6-3; d_gene: NA; CDR3aa: CASSYTAGTYEQYF; CDR3nt: TGTGCCAGCAGTTACACGGCAGGGACCTACGAGCAGTACTTC
abundance: NA; j_gene: TRBJ1-1; v_gene: TRBV19; d_gene: NA; CDR3aa: CASTTEVVTEAFF; CDR3nt: TGTGCCAGCACGACTGAGGTGGTCACTGAAGCTTTCTTT
abundance: NA; j_gene: TRBJ2-7; v_gene: TRBV5-1; d_gene: TRBD2; CDR3aa: CASSSTSGRAYEQYF; CDR3nt: TGCGCCAGCAGCTCGACTAGCGGGAGGGCCTACGAGCAGTACTTC
abundance: NA; j_gene: TRBJ2-1; v_gene: TRBV7-9; d_gene: TRBD2; CDR3aa: CALSREGRYDEQFF; CDR3nt: TGTGCCCTTTCGCGGGAGGGCCGGTACGATGAGCAGTTCTTC
abundance: NA; j_gene: TRBJ1-1; v_gene: TRBV7-9; d_gene: NA; CDR3aa: CASSTRTEEAFF; CDR3nt: TGTGCCAGCAGCACTAGGACAGAGGAAGCTTTCTTT
abundance: NA; j_gene: TRBJ2-1; v_gene: TRBV2; d_gene: TRBD2; CDR3aa: CASIRLAGGLHNEQFF; CDR3nt: TGTGCCAGCATTAGACTAGCGGGGGGTCTACACAATGAGCAGTTCTTC
abundance: NA; j_gene: TRBJ2-1; v_gene: TRBV6-2/TRBV6-3; d_gene: TRBD2; CDR3aa: CASSPTSGGAHEQFF; CDR3nt: TGTGCCAGCAGTCCGACTAGCGGGGGGGCGCATGAGCAGTTCTTC
abundance: NA; j_gene: TRBJ1-2; v_gene: TRBV14; d_gene: TRBD1; CDR3aa: CASSHPSRDSGYTF; CDR3nt: TGTGCCAGCAGCCATCCGTCCCGGGACAGTGGCTACACCTTC
abundance: NA; j_gene: TRBJ1-6; v_gene: TRBV19; d_gene: NA; CDR3aa: CASSMGGWGTGSYNSPLHF; CDR3nt: TGTGCCAGTAGTATGGGAGGCTGGGGCACGGGCTCCTATAATTCACCCCTCCACTTT
abundance: once; j_gene: TRBJ2-4; v_gene: TRBV19; d_gene: TRBD1; CDR3aa: CASSKGQGVLNIQYF; CDR3nt: TGTGCCAGTAGTAAGGGCCAGGGGGTGTTAAACATTCAGTACTTC
abundance: NA; j_gene: TRBJ2-3; v_gene: TRBV6-5; d_gene: TRBD2; CDR3aa: CASSYLSGGGKDTQYF; CDR3nt: TGTGCCAGCAGTTACCTTAGCGGGGGAGGGAAAGATACGCAGTATTTT
abundance: NA; j_gene: TRBJ2-7; v_gene: TRBV29-1; d_gene: TRBD1; CDR3aa: CSAGQVYEQYF; CDR3nt: TGCAGCGCTGGACAGGTCTACGAGCAGTACTTC
abundance: NA; j_gene: TRBJ2-1; v_gene: TRBV5-4; d_gene: TRBD2; CDR3aa: CASSLGGRAGNYNEQFF; CDR3nt: TGTGCCAGCAGCTTGGGTGGTAGAGCGGGGAACTACAATGAGCAGTTCTTC
abundance: NA; j_gene: TRBJ1-1; v_gene: TRBV27; d_gene: NA; CDR3aa: CASSFNDMNTEAFF; CDR3nt: TGTGCCAGCAGCTTCAACGACATGAACACTGAAGCTTTCTTT
abundance: few; j_gene: TRBJ2-2; v_gene: TRBV7-9; d_gene: NA; CDR3aa: CASSYRGTGELFF; CDR3nt: TGTGCCAGCAGCTACCGGGGAACCGGGGAGCTGTTTTTT
abundance: NA; j_gene: TRBJ2-7; v_gene: TRBV7-9; d_gene: NA; CDR3aa: CASSPRGTYEQYF; CDR3nt: TGTGCCAGCAGCCCTCGAGGGACCTACGAGCAGTACTTC
abundance: NA; j_gene: TRBJ1-1; v_gene: TRBV6-5; d_gene: NA; CDR3aa: CASSYFTENTEAFF; CDR3nt: TGTGCCAGCAGTTACTTCACTGAGAACACTGAAGCTTTCTTT
abundance: NA; j_gene: TRBJ2-5; v_gene: TRBV5-1; d_gene: NA; CDR3aa: CASRVSIQGGTQYF; CDR3nt: TGCGCCAGCCGCGTTAGTATCCAGGGAGGGACCCAGTACTTC
abundance: NA; j_gene: TRBJ2-5; v_gene: TRBV29-1; d_gene: TRBD1; CDR3aa: CSVQQGFQETQYF; CDR3nt: TGCAGCGTTCAACAGGGGTTCCAAGAGACCCAGTACTTC
abundance: NA; j_gene: TRBJ2-7; v_gene: TRBV5-1; d_gene: TRBD1; CDR3aa: CASSPGTVYSYEQYF; CDR3nt: TGCGCCAGCAGCCCCGGGACAGTTTACTCCTACGAGCAGTACTTC
abundance: NA; j_gene: TRBJ2-7; v_gene: TRBV2; d_gene: NA; CDR3aa: CASSEGSSYEQYF; CDR3nt: TGTGCCAGCAGTGAGGGGAGCTCCTACGAGCAGTACTTC
abundance: NA; j_gene: TRBJ2-7; v_gene: TRBV7-2; d_gene: TRBD2; CDR3aa: CASSLARLASSYEQYF; CDR3nt: TGTGCCAGCAGCTTAGCGCGACTAGCATCGTCCTACGAGCAGTACTTC
abundance: NA; j_gene: TRBJ2-7; v_gene: TRBV5-8; d_gene: NA; CDR3aa: CASSLASGYEQYF; CDR3nt: TGTGCCAGCAGCTTGGCCTCGGGATACGAGCAGTACTTC
abundance: NA; j_gene: TRBJ1-2; v_gene: TRBV4-2; d_gene: NA; CDR3aa: CASSQGAGYTF; CDR3nt: TGTGCCAGCAGCCAAGGAGCCGGCTACACCTTC
abundance: NA; j_gene: TRBJ2-3; v_gene: TRBV19; d_gene: NA; CDR3aa: CASSTSGVGTDTQYF; CDR3nt: TGTGCCAGTAGTACCTCGGGAGTTGGGACAGATACGCAGTATTTT
abundance: NA; j_gene: TRBJ1-5; v_gene: TRBV2; d_gene: NA; CDR3aa: CASGASYSNQPQHF; CDR3nt: TGTGCCAGCGGGGCGTCATATAGCAATCAGCCCCAGCATTTT
abundance: NA; j_gene: TRBJ1-3; v_gene: TRBV7-9; d_gene: NA; CDR3aa: CASSSRWSGSGNTIYF; CDR3nt: TGTGCCAGCAGCTCCCGGTGGTCCGGCTCTGGAAACACCATATATTTT